These T cell receptor beta chains were read from a single sample in a study of OX40 agonist ivuxolimab in advanced cancers. Profiling relied on immunoSEQ multiplex PCR, and the TCRdb table lists in-frame clones only, not all of them. The sample has some 77,000 clones, about 90% seen once. The specimen comprised CD4+ or CD8+ T cells sorted from blood, sampled in a trial of the OX40 agonist ivuxolimab. The receptor source for this set is an adult with an advanced solid tumor such as melanoma, head and neck, liver or kidney cancer. Each CDR3 is given with its conserved first and last residue. A D gene is named only where the DNA matches it firmly. Only some rows state a clone size, as once, few, many or a class for expanded clones.

d_call	clone_size	v_call	j_call	cdr3_nt	cdr3_aa
TRBD1	-	TRBV7-2	TRBJ2-1	TGTGCCAGCAGCTTGGGCAGGGGGCTTTCCAGTGAGCAGTTCTTC	CASSLGRGLSSEQFF
-	-	TRBV29-1	TRBJ1-2	TGCAGCGTTGAATCAGGACGGTTCTATGGCTACACCTTC	CSVESGRFYGYTF
-	-	TRBV6-1	TRBJ1-1	TGTGCCAGCAGTCCAGGGTGGCTCTTGAACACTGAAGCTTTCTTT	CASSPGWLLNTEAFF
-	-	TRBV30	TRBJ1-3	TGTGCCTGGAGTTGGGGAGCTGGAAACACCATATATTTT	CAWSWGAGNTIYF
TRBD1	-	TRBV7-9	TRBJ1-5	TGTGCCAGCAGCTTAGGGACAGGCATGTTTAGCAATCAGCCCCAGCATTTT	CASSLGTGMFSNQPQHF
-	-	TRBV19	TRBJ1-3	TGTGCCAGTAGTCGACAGGGAAACACCATATATTTT	CASSRQGNTIYF
-	once	TRBV9	TRBJ2-1	TGTGCCAGCAGCGGAGGAACAGGGTCCCCGTTCTTC	CASSGGTGSPFF
-	-	TRBV19	TRBJ2-1	TGTGCCAGTAGTATAGGGGGTTCCGGTGAGCAGTTCTTC	CASSIGGSGEQFF
-	-	TRBV5-1	TRBJ1-1	TGCGCCAGCAGCTTGGAAGGTTTTGAAGCTTTCTTT	CASSLEGFEAFF
-	-	TRBV4-2	TRBJ1-2	TGTGCCAGCAGCCTACCCGGGACCTGGGGCTACACCTTC	CASSLPGTWGYTF
TRBD2	-	TRBV15	TRBJ2-5	TGTGCCACCAGCGCCCTTCTGGCGGGAGAAGAGACCCAGTACTTC	CATSALLAGEETQYF
-	-	TRBV28	TRBJ1-2	TGTGCCAGCAGTTTAGTGGACGGATCCTATGGCTACACCTTC	CASSLVDGSYGYTF
TRBD1	once	TRBV2	TRBJ1-5	TGTGCCAGCAAATACAGGGGAAACCAGCCCCAGCATTTT	CASKYRGNQPQHF
-	-	TRBV18	TRBJ2-7	TGTGCCAGCTCAGAGAACGTGGGTATGGAGCAGTACTTC	CASSENVGMEQYF
-	-	TRBV11-3	TRBJ1-1	TGTGCCAGCAGCGAAACGCAGGGAAGGGCGGCTGAAGCTTTCTTT	CASSETQGRAAEAFF
-	-	TRBV5-5	TRBJ2-5	TGTGCCAGCAGCTTGGAACAGGGTAACCAAGAGACCCAGTACTTC	CASSLEQGNQETQYF
-	once	TRBV5-3	TRBJ2-6	TGTGCCAGAAGCACCTCCGGGACCCAAGACTCTGGGGCCAACGTCCTGACTTTC	CARSTSGTQDSGANVLTF
-	-	TRBV30	TRBJ2-1	TGTGCCTGGAGTGTACAGGTGGACAATGAGCAGTTCTTC	CAWSVQVDNEQFF
TRBD1	-	TRBV11-1	TRBJ2-7	TGTGCCAGCAGCTCCTCAACACCGGACAGGGGGCTTAGCTCCTACGAGCAGTACTTC	CASSSSTPDRGLSSYEQYF
TRBD1	-	TRBV14	TRBJ2-1	TGTGCCAGCAGCCAGGGACAGGGCTATCACAATGAGCAGTTCTTC	CASSQGQGYHNEQFF
-	-	TRBV28	TRBJ1-1	TGTGCCAGCAAAGGGGCTAACACTGAAGCTTTCTTT	CASKGANTEAFF
TRBD2	-	TRBV19	TRBJ2-1	TGTGCCAGTAACACCCTAGCGGACAATGAGCAGTTCTTC	CASNTLADNEQFF
TRBD1	few	TRBV6-1	TRBJ1-1	TGTGCCAGCAGTGATTTCTTCGGGACAGGGGCAAATGCTTTCTTT	CASSDFFGTGANAFF
TRBD1	-	TRBV6-1	TRBJ1-1	TGTGCCAGCAGCAAGGGGGCGCGGGGGAACACTGAAGCTTTCTTT	CASSKGARGNTEAFF
TRBD2	once	TRBV7-2	TRBJ2-1	TGTGCCAGCAGCTTAGAGGCGGGAGGGCCTAGTAATGAGCAGTTCTTC	CASSLEAGGPSNEQFF
-	-	TRBV7-9	TRBJ2-1	TGTGCCAGCAGCTTAGTAGGAGACTCCGGTGAGCAGTTCTTC	CASSLVGDSGEQFF
-	-	TRBV13	TRBJ2-1	TGTGCCAGCAGCTCGACGGTGGGGTCCAGCTCCTACAATGAGCAGTTCTTC	CASSSTVGSSSYNEQFF
-	-	TRBV7-9	TRBJ2-3	TGTGCCAGCAGCTTAGTACTGTCAGGAGATACGCAGTATTTT	CASSLVLSGDTQYF
TRBD1	-	TRBV28	TRBJ1-2	TGTGCCAGCAGTTTAAAGGGGGCGCATAGTGGCTATGGCTACACCTTC	CASSLKGAHSGYGYTF
TRBD1	-	TRBV10-3	TRBJ1-2	TGTGCCATCCGGGATCCGGGACAGGGAACCTATGGCTACACCTTC	CAIRDPGQGTYGYTF
-	-	TRBV15	TRBJ2-5	TGTGCCACCAGCAGAGATCAGCAAGAGACCCAGTACTTC	CATSRDQQETQYF
TRBD1	-	TRBV28	TRBJ2-2	TGTGCCAGCAGCAGGACAGGGGCGAACACCGGGGAGCTGTTTTTT	CASSRTGANTGELFF
-	-	TRBV11-3	TRBJ2-3	TGTGCCAGCAGCTCCGTAGCGAGTCCCACCACAGATACGCAGTATTTT	CASSSVASPTTDTQYF
TRBD2	-	TRBV6-6	TRBJ2-1	TGTGCCAGCACAAGAATGGGACTAGCCTACAATGAGCAGTTCTTC	CASTRMGLAYNEQFF
-	-	TRBV7-2	TRBJ1-5	TGTGCCAGCAGCCCGCGACAGAATAGCAATCAGCCCCAGCATTTT	CASSPRQNSNQPQHF
-	-	TRBV7-9	TRBJ1-2	TGTGCCAGCAGCTTAGCCGGTACGGGGGAAGGTGATGGCTACACCTTC	CASSLAGTGEGDGYTF
-	-	TRBV28	TRBJ1-4	TGTGCCAGCAGTTTAAAAAGTGGAAAACTGTTTTTT	CASSLKSGKLFF
-	once	TRBV6-1	TRBJ2-7	TGTGCCAGCAGTGAACATGCGGCAGGGAGTCCCTACGAGCAGTACTTC	CASSEHAAGSPYEQYF
-	few	TRBV28	TRBJ1-1	TGTGCCAGCAGTCACAAGAGGACTGAAGCTTTCTTT	CASSHKRTEAFF
-	-	TRBV5-6	TRBJ1-2	TGTGCCAGCAGCTTGGCCAGCTATGGCTACACCTTC	CASSLASYGYTF
TRBD2	-	TRBV15	TRBJ2-2	TGTGCCACCAGCAGAAGTAGCGGGAGAGCGTCCGGGGAGCTGTTTTTT	CATSRSSGRASGELFF
TRBD2	-	TRBV28	TRBJ2-3	TGTGCCAGCAGTCACTTCACGAGCGGGGACACAGATACGCAGTATTTT	CASSHFTSGDTDTQYF
-	-	TRBV7-2	TRBJ1-6	TGTGCCAGCAGCTTAGGGCAGGGCTATAATTCACCCCTCCACTTT	CASSLGQGYNSPLHF
-	-	TRBV7-2	TRBJ2-2	TGTGCCAGCAGCTTAGCCCCGGTGGGGGCCGCGAACACCGGGGAGCTGTTTTTT	CASSLAPVGAANTGELFF
-	-	TRBV6-5	TRBJ2-1	TGTGCCAGCAGCCAGAGAATTGACTCCTACAATGAGCAGTTCTTC	CASSQRIDSYNEQFF
TRBD1	-	TRBV6-1	TRBJ1-2	TGTGCCAGCAGCTCATACAGGGGTAACTATGGCTACACCTTC	CASSSYRGNYGYTF
-	-	TRBV2	TRBJ1-2	TGTGCCAGCATACGGGGCTTTGATGGCTACACCTTC	CASIRGFDGYTF
TRBD1	-	TRBV5-1	TRBJ2-7	TGCGCCAATCCGACAGGGAGCTCCTACGAGCAGTACTTC	CANPTGSSYEQYF
-	-	TRBV7-2	TRBJ2-7	TGTGCCAGCAGCTTAGATGGGGCAGGGTATCTAATTGGGCAGTACTTC	CASSLDGAGYLIGQYF